These 22 T cell receptor beta chains came from one sample sequenced in a study of blood T cell repertoires in COVID-19. Sequenced by immunoSEQ multiplex PCR; TCRdb stores in-frame clones only, minus some. The sample yields 200,000 to 300,000 clones, around 82% seen once. The specimen was peripheral blood. These receptor sequences come from a woman between 70 and 85 years old with acute or convalescent COVID-19.

The CDR3 coding sequence is TGTGCCAGCAGTTCTCACAGGGACGTCAATCAGCCCCAGCATTTT. Its protein product is CASSSHRDVNQPQHF. The chain uses TRBV6-5 and TRBJ1-5; maybe TRBD1 (6 bases). The CDR3 has 15 amino acids. Trimming removed 4 bases at V and 3 bases at J, with 13 bases between. Germline loops: CDR1 MNHEY, CDR2 SVGAGI.

The chain joins TRBV3-1 (or the pseudogene TRBV3-2) to TRBJ1-4, with D possibly TRBD1 on 5 matching bases. V lost 4 bases and J 8 bases, leaving 8 bases between the germline ends. CDR1 LGHDT and CDR2 YNNKEL come from the germline V gene (reference sequence). The CDR3 runs 12 residues. The CDR3 sequence: CASSRAGEKLFF. The CDR3 nucleotides read TGTGCCAGCAGCCGGGCAGGGGAAAAACTGTTTTTT.

This clone was found a few times. The chain is built from TRBV7-2 and TRBJ1-2; TRBD1 aligns across 10 bases. The CDR3 is 16 amino acids. The germline gives CDR1 SGHTA, CDR2 FQGNSA. Losses at the gene ends were 5 bases for V and 4 bases for J; bases not matched to a gene: 10. CDR3 DNA sequence: TGTGCCAGCAGCCAAGGAACCGGGACAGGGGCCTATGGCTACACCTTC. Translating it yields CASSQGTGTGAYGYTF.

V usage is TRBV30 and J usage is TRBJ1-5; D unclear. V was cut by 0 bases and J by 0 bases, with 6 bases left in between. The CDR3 has 14 residues. Germline V gene data show CDR1 as GTSNPN and CDR2 as SVGIG (reference sequence). This chain's CDR3 is CAWSVASSNQPQHF. The CDR3 region has the DNA TGTGCCTGGAGTGTGGCCAGTAGCAATCAGCCCCAGCATTTT.

The CDR3 loop reads CASSLQVGYEQYF. The CDR3 DNA is TGTGCCAGCAGCTTACAAGTCGGGTACGAGCAGTACTTC. This chain joins TRBV13 and TRBJ2-7; D gene unclear. There are 13 residues in the CDR3. V lost 2 bases to trimming and J lost 4 bases, with 9 bases between them. Germline-derived CDR1 and CDR2 are PRHDT and FYEKMQ (reference sequence).

The V gene is TRBV7-9, the J gene TRBJ2-7, with TRBD2 matching 9 bases. V lost 7 bases, J lost 2 bases, and 9 bases stayed unmatched. Germline V gene data show CDR1 as SEHNR and CDR2 as FQNEAQ (reference sequence). This CDR3 region has 15 residues. The CDR3 loop reads CASNLIPSGAYEQYF. The CDR3 nucleotides are TGTGCCAGCAACCTTATACCTAGCGGGGCCTACGAGCAGTACTTC.

The chain is built from TRBV19 and TRBJ1-2; the match to TRBD1 covers 7 bases. Looked up from germline, CDR1 is LNHDA and CDR2 is SQIVND (reference sequence). The CDR3 spans 14 residues. Trimming cost V 5 bases and J 2 bases; bases outside gene matches: 5. The CDR3 sequence: CASSGQGVNYGYTF. The CDR3 region has the DNA TGTGCCAGTAGTGGGCAGGGGGTCAACTATGGCTACACCTTC.

The chain carries TRBV6-5 and TRBJ2-7; 8 positions match TRBD1. This CDR3 has 15 amino acids. V lost 0 bases to trimming and J lost 5 bases; unmatched junction nucleotides: 6. The V gene's germline CDR1 is MNHEY and CDR2 SVGAGI. The CDR3 sequence: CASSYSSGQGHEQYF. The CDR3 bases are TGTGCCAGCAGTTACTCGAGTGGACAGGGCCACGAGCAGTACTTC.

The chain uses TRBV5-1 and TRBJ1-6, with TRBD1 matching over 8 bases. This CDR3 contains 15 residues. Germline V CDR1 and CDR2: SGHRS, YFSETQ. The J segment lost 9 bases and the V segment lost 0 bases, leaving 5 bases of the junction unmatched. The CDR3 nucleotides read TGCGCCAGCAGCTTGGAGCAGGACAGGGTTTCACCCCTCCACTTT. Translating it yields CASSLEQDRVSPLHF.

The chain combines TRBV6-5 with TRBJ2-1; D is unresolved. The germline V gene has CDR1 MNHEY and CDR2 SVGAGI. V gave up 6 bases and J gave up 5 bases, with 11 bases separating them. CDR3 length: 13 amino acids. The chain's CDR3 is CASRTPRDNEQFF. As DNA, the CDR3 is TGTGCCAGCAGGACCCCCCGGGACAATGAGCAGTTCTTC.

The rearrangement links TRBV7-2 to TRBJ1-2, with 10 bases that match TRBD1. The CDR3 loop spans 14 amino acids. CDR1 is SGHTA and CDR2 is FQGNSA in the germline V gene. The V and J ends lost 5 bases and 3 bases, in that order; junction bases with no gene match: 3. CDR3 DNA sequence: TGTGCCAGCAGCCTGGACAGGGGGTACTATGGCTACACCTTC. Amino acid sequence: CASSLDRGYYGYTF.

This sequence joins TRBV6-1 and TRBJ2-7, with TRBD1 matching over 7 bases. CDR1 is MNHNS and CDR2 is SASEGT in the germline V gene. This CDR3 is built from 13 residues. The trim removed 2 bases at V and 12 bases at J, leaving 10 bases unmatched. The chain's CDR3 is CASSESAGDSMYF. The CDR3 DNA reads TGTGCCAGCAGTGAAAGCGCTGGGGACAGCATGTACTTC.

This chain links TRBV7-9 with TRBJ1-1; 9 bases align to TRBD1. The germline gives CDR1 SEHNR, CDR2 FQNEAQ (reference sequence). The CDR3 extends over 14 amino acids. The V and J ends lost 4 bases and 5 bases, in that order; junction bases with no gene match: 5. CDR3 coding DNA: TGTGCCAGCAGCTCTACAGGGGGCCGGACTGAAGCTTTCTTT. Its protein is CASSSTGGRTEAFF.

This chain connects TRBV3-1 (or the pseudogene TRBV3-2) to TRBJ1-6, with D perhaps TRBD1 (6 bases). Germline lookup yields CDR1 LGHDT and CDR2 YNNKEL (reference sequence). V was shortened by 1 base and J by 9 bases, with 13 bases between the two germline ends. The CDR3 spans 15 residues. In nucleotides, the CDR3 is TGTGCCAGCAGCCAAGTTCGGGGGGCCGGTTCACCCCTCCACTTT. This translates into CASSQVRGAGSPLHF.

The V gene is TRBV4-3, the J gene TRBJ1-1; maybe TRBD1 (5 bases). Between the trimmed V and J ends, which lost 0 bases and 2 bases, there was a span of 10 bases. Germline assignment: CDR1 LGHNA and CDR2 YSLEER. This CDR3 contains 15 residues. This chain's CDR3 is CASSQDGRTNTEAFF. Here the CDR3 DNA reads TGCGCCAGCAGCCAAGACGGACGGACAAACACTGAAGCTTTCTTT.

This clone was detected ten times or more. V gene TRBV10-3 combines with J gene TRBJ2-1; 8 bases are a match to TRBD2. The CDR3 loop spans 16 amino acids. Germline assignment: CDR1 ENHRY and CDR2 SYGVKD. V shed 0 bases, J shed 9 bases, and the junction held 10 bases outside the gene matches. CDR3: CAISESGLAHPAEQFF. The CDR3 bases are TGTGCCATCAGTGAGTCAGGACTAGCACACCCTGCTGAGCAGTTCTTC.

The CDR3 DNA is TGTGCCAGCAGGGGGCAGGCGGGGACTGAAGCTTTCTTT. Translating gives CASRGQAGTEAFF. This chain links TRBV11-3 with TRBJ1-1; D is possibly TRBD1 (5 bases). The V gene lost 6 bases and the J gene lost 5 bases, with 13 bases spanning the gap. CDR1 is SGHNT, CDR2 YENEEA, per germline. This CDR3 comprises 13 residues.

The chain employs TRBV10-2 and TRBJ1-6, with a possible D match to TRBD1 (5 bases). V lost 7 bases and J 9 bases, leaving 16 bases between the germline ends. CDR1 WSHSY and CDR2 SAAADI come from the germline V gene. The CDR3 runs to 14 residues. This chain's CDR3 is CASMRDPGGSPLHF. The CDR3 DNA is TGCGCCAGCATGCGGGACCCGGGGGGTTCACCCCTCCACTTT.

V and J are TRBV5-4 and TRBJ2-6, with D uncertain. V lost 0 bases and J lost 4, with 14 bases in between. The CDR3 sequence is 17 residues long. CDR1 SGHNT and CDR2 YYREEE come from the germline V gene (reference sequence). The CDR3 bases are TGTGCCAGCAGCTTGGATCCAGGTTCCACGGGGGCCAACGTCCTGACTTTC. It encodes CASSLDPGSTGANVLTF.

This clone has just one count. This rearrangement joins TRBV5-1 to TRBJ2-1; D is perhaps TRBD1 (6 bases). The CDR3 contains 16 residues. The ends were cut back, 0 bases at V and 2 bases at J, with 12 bases in the middle. CDR1 is SGHRS and CDR2 is YFSETQ in the germline V gene. In DNA form, the CDR3 reads TGCGCCAGCAGCTTGGTTCAGGGGCGGGCCTACAATGAGCAGTTCTTC. This translates into CASSLVQGRAYNEQFF.

This chain connects TRBV6-5 to TRBJ1-2; the D gene is possibly TRBD1 (5 bases). The V end was cut by 2 bases, the J end by 8 bases, with 12 bases between. The CDR3 sequence is 13 residues long. The germline gives CDR1 MNHEY, CDR2 SVGAGI. CDR3 DNA sequence: TGTGCCAGCAGTTACGTTGGGGCGGGAGGCTACACCTTC. It codes for CASSYVGAGGYTF.

CDR3 loop: CASSRRTGEAFF. As DNA, the CDR3 is TGTGCCAGCAGCCGCCGGACAGGTGAAGCTTTCTTT. V gene TRBV7-2 combines with J gene TRBJ1-1; 7 positions match TRBD1. CDR1 and CDR2 from the germline V gene are SGHTA and FQGNSA. Trimming at V came to 5 bases and at J to 7 bases, leaving 4 bases not matched to a gene. This CDR3 has 12 amino acids.